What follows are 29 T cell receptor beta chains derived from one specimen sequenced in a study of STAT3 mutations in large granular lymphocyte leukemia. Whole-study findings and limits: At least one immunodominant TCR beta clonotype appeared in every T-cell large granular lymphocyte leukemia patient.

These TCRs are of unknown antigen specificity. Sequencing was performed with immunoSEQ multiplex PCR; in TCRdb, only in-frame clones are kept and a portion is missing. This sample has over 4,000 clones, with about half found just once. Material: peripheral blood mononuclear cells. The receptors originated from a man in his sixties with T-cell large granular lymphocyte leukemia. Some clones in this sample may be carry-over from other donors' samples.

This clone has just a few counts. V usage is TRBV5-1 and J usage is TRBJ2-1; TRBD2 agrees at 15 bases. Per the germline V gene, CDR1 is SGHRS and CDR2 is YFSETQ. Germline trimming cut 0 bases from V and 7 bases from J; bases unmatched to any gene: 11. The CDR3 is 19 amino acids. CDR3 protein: CASSLDALNGLAGGNEQFF. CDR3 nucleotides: TGCGCCAGCAGCTTGGACGCCCTTAACGGACTAGCGGGAGGGAATGAGCAGTTCTTC.

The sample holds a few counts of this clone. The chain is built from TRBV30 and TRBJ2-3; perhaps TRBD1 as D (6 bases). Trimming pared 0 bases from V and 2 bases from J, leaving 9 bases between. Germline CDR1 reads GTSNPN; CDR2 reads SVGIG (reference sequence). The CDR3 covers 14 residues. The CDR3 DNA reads TGTGCCTGGAGTGTAGGGGGATCCACAGATACGCAGTATTTT. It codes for CAWSVGGSTDTQYF.

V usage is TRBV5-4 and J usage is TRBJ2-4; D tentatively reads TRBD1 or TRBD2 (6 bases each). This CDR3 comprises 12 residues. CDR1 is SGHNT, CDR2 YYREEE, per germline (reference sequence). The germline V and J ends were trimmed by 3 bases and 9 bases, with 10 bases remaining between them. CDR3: CASSSEGGIQYF. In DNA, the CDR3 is TGTGCCAGCAGCTCAGAGGGGGGCATTCAGTACTTC.

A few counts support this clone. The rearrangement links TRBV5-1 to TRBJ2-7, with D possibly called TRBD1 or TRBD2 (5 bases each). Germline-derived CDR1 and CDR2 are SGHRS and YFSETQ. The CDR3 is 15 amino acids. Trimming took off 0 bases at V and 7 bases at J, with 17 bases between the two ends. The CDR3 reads CASSLDPGRIVEQYF. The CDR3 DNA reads TGCGCCAGCAGCTTGGATCCGGGACGGATTGTGGAGCAGTACTTC.

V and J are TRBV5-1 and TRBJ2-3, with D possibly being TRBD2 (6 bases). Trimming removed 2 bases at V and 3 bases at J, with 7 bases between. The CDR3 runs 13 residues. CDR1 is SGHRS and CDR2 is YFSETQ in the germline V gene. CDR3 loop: CASSFGGTDTQYF. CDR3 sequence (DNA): TGCGCCAGCAGCTTTGGAGGGACAGATACGCAGTATTTT.

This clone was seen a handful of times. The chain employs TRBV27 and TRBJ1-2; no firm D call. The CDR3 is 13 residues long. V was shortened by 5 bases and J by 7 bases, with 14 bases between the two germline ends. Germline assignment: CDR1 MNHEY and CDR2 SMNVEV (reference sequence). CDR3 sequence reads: CASSAALGSGYTF. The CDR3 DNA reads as TGTGCCAGCAGTGCAGCCTTGGGAAGTGGCTACACCTTC.

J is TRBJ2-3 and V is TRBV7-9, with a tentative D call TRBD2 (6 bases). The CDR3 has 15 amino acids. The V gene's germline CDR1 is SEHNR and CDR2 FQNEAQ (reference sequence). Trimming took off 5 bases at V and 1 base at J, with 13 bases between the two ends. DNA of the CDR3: TGTGCCAGCAGCGGGGGGTACCGGGGCACAGATACGCAGTATTTT. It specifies CASSGGYRGTDTQYF. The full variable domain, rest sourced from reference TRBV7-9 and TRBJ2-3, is DTGVSQNPRHKITKRGQNVTFRCDPISEHNRLYWYRQTLGQGPEFLTYFQNEAQLEKSRLLSDRFSAERPKGSFSTLEIQRTEQGDSAMYLCASSGGYRGTDTQYFGPGTRLTVL.

CDR3 nucleotide sequence: TGTGCCAGCTCACCGGAGGTTTATAATTCACCCCTCCACTTT. This gives the protein CASSPEVYNSPLHF. This chain connects TRBV18 to TRBJ1-6; no reliable D call. Per the germline V gene, CDR1 is KGHSH and CDR2 is LQKENI. The CDR3 is made up of 14 amino acids. V lost 3 bases and J 4 bases, leaving 7 bases between the germline ends.

CDR3 residues: CASSPRCEQYV. CDR3 bases: TGTGCCAGCAGCCCTAGGTGCGAGCAGTACGTC. The chain joins TRBV9 to TRBJ2-7, with D unclear. Germline V gene lookup returns CDR1 SGDLS and CDR2 YYNGEE. This CDR3 region has 11 residues. Trimming took off 4 bases at V and 6 bases at J, with 8 bases between the two ends.

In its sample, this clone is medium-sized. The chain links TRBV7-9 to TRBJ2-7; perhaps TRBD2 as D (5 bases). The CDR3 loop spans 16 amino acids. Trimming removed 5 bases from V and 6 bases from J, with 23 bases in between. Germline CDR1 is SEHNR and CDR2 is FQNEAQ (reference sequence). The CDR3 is CASSPPSRRNLREQYF. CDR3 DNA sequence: TGTGCCAGCAGCCCACCCAGCAGGAGGAATTTGCGCGAGCAGTACTTC.

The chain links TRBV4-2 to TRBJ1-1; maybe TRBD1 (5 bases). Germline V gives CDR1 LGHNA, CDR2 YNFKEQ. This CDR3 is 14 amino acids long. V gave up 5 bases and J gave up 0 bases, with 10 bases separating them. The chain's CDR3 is CASSYQGLNTEAFF. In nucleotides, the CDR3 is TGTGCCAGCAGCTACCAGGGACTGAACACTGAAGCTTTCTTT.

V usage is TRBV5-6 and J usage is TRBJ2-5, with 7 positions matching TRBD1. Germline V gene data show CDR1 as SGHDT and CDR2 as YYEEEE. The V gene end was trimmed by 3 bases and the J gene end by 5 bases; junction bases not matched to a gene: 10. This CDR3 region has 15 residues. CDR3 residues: CASSWRLGGGETQYF. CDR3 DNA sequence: TGTGCCAGCAGCTGGCGATTAGGGGGCGGGGAGACCCAGTACTTC.

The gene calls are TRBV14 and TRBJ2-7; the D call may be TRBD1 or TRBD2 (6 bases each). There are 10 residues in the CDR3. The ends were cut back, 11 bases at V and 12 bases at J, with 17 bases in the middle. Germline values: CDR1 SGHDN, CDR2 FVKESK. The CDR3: CAGGHGGWYV. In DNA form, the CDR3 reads TGTGCCGGAGGACACGGGGGCTGGTACGTC.

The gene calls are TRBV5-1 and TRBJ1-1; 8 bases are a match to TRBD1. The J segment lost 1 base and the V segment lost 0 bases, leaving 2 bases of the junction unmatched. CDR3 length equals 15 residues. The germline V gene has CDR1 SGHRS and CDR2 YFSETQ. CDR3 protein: CASSLVQGANTEAFF. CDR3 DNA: TGCGCCAGCAGCTTGGTCCAGGGGGCGAACACTGAAGCTTTCTTT.

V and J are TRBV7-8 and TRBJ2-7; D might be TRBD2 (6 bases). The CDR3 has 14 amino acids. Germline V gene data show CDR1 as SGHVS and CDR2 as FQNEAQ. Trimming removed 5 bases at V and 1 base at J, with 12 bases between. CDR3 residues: CASSPRETSYEQYV. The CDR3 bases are TGTGCCAGCAGCCCCCGGGAGACTTCCTACGAGCAGTACGTC.

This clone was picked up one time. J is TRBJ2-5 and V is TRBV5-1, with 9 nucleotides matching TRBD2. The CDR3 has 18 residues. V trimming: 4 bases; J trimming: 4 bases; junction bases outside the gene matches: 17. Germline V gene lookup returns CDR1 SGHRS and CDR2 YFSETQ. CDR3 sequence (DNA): TGCGCCAGCAGCCAAGAGGGTGTGCGGGGGGGCCGCTCAGAGACCCAGTACTTC. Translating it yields CASSQEGVRGGRSETQYF.

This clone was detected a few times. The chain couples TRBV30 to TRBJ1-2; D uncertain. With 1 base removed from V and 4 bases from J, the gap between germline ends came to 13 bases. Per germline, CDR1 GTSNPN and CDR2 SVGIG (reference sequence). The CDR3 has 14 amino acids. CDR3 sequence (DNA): TGTGCCTGGAGTGAAGGATCCTTCGGCTATGGCTACACCTTC. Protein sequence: CAWSEGSFGYGYTF.

As DNA, the CDR3 is TGTGCCAGCTCAGGGACTAGCGGCACTGCGGAGCAGTTCTTC. It encodes CASSGTSGTAEQFF. The rearrangement joins TRBV18 to TRBJ2-1; 11 nucleotides agree with TRBD2. The germline gives CDR1 KGHSH, CDR2 LQKENI. CDR3 size: 14 residues. V trimming: 5 bases; J trimming: 10 bases; junction bases outside the gene matches: 7. Drawing the rest from reference TRBV18 and TRBJ2-1, the complete variable domain is NAGVMQNPRHLVRRRGQEARLRCSPMKGHSHVYWYRQLPEEGLKFMVYLQKENIIDESGMPKERFSAEFPKEGPSILRIQQVVRGDSAAYFCASSGTSGTAEQFFGPGTRLTVL.

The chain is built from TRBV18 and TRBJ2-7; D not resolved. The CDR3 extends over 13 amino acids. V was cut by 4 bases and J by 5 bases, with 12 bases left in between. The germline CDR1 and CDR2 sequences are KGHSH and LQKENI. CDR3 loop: CASSRRPEHEQYF. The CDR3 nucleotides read TGTGCCAGCTCACGTCGCCCCGAGCACGAGCAGTACTTC.

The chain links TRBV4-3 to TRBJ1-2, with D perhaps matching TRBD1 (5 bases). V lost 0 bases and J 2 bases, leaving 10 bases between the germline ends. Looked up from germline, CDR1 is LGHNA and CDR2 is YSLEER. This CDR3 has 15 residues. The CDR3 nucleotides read TGCGCCAGCAGCCAAGATTTCGAGGGGAACTATGGCTACACCTTC. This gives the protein CASSQDFEGNYGYTF.

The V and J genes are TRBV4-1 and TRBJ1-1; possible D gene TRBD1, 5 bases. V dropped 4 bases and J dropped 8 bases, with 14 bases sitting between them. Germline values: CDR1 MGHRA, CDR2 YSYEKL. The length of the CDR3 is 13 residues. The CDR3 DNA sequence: TGCGCCAGCAGCCCAGGGCCAGGAAACGAAGCTTTCTTT. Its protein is CASSPGPGNEAFF.

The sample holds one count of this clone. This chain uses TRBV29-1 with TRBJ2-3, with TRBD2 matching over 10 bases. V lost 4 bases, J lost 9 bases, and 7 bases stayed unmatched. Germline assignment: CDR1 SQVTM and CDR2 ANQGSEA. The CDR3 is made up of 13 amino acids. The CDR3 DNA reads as TGCAGCGTTGGACTAGCGGGTTCGGAGACGCAGTATTTT. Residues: CSVGLAGSETQYF.

In DNA, the CDR3 is TGTGCCAGCTCACCACTGGCCGTCCCCTCCTACGAGCAGTACTTC. It is translated as CASSPLAVPSYEQYF. V and J are TRBV18 and TRBJ2-7; D unresolved. Trimming removed 1 base at V and 0 bases at J, with 10 bases between. Germline-derived CDR1 and CDR2 are KGHSH and LQKENI. The CDR3 is 15 residues long.

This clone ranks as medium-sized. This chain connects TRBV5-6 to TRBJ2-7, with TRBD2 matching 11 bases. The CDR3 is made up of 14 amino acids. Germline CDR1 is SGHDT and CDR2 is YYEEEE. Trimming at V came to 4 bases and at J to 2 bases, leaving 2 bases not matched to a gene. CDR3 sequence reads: CASSLSGRAYEQYV. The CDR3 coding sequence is TGTGCCAGCAGCCTTAGCGGGAGGGCCTACGAGCAGTACGTC.

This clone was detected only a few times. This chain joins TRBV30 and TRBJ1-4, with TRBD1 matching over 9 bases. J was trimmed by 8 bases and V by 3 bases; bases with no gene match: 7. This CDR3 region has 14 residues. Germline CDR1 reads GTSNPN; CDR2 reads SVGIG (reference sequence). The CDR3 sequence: CAWSPGTGREKLFF. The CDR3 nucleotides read TGTGCCTGGAGCCCCGGGACAGGGAGGGAAAAACTGTTTTTT.

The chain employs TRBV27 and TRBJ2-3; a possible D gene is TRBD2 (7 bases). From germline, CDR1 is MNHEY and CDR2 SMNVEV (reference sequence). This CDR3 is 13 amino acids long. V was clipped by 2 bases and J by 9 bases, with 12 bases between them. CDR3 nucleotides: TGTGCCAGCAGTTTAACGGGGAGGGGGACGCAGTATTTT. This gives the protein CASSLTGRGTQYF.

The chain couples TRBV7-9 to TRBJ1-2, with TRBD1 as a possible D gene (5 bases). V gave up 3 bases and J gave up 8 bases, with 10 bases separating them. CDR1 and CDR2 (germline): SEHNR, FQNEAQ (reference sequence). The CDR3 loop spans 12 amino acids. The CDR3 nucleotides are TGTGCCAGCAGCTTCGACAGTGGAGGCTACACCTTC. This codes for CASSFDSGGYTF.

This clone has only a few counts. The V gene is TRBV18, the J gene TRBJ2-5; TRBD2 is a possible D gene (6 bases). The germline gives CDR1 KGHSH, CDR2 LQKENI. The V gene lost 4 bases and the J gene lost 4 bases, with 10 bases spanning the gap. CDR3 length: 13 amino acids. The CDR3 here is CASSQGLGETQYF. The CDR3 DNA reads TGTGCCAGCTCACAGGGACTCGGAGAGACCCAGTACTTC. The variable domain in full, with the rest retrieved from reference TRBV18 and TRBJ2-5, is NAGVMQNPRHLVRRRGQEARLRCSPMKGHSHVYWYRQLPEEGLKFMVYLQKENIIDESGMPKERFSAEFPKEGPSILRIQQVVRGDSAAYFCASSQGLGETQYFGPGTRLLVL.

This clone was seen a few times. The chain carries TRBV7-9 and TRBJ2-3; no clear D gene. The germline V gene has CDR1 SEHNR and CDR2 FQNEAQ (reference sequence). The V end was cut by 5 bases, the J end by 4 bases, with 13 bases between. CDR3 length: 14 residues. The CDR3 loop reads CASSPGSHPDTQYF. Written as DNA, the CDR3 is TGTGCCAGCAGCCCAGGATCCCACCCAGATACGCAGTATTTT.